Below are 9 T cell receptor beta chains sequenced from a single sample in a study of blood T cell repertoires in COVID-19. This table comes from immunoSEQ multiplex PCR, and its TCRdb copy is limited to in-frame clones, with some not included. In the table there are fewer than 100,000 clones, around nine tenths of which are singletons. The sample was peripheral blood. The origin of the receptors is a human donor in a cohort sampled during active COVID-19.

The J gene is TRBJ2-3, the V gene TRBV5-1; 8 bases align to TRBD2. V trimming: 0 bases; J trimming: 10 bases; junction bases outside the gene matches: 13. Germline V gene sequence: CDR1 SGHRS, CDR2 YFSETQ. The CDR3 is 16 residues long. The CDR3 region is CASSLDSGAPSGAQYF. Here the CDR3 DNA reads TGCGCCAGCAGCTTGGATAGCGGGGCCCCCTCAGGGGCGCAGTATTTT. Drawing the rest from reference TRBV5-1 and TRBJ2-3, the complete variable domain is KAGVTQTPRYLIKTRGQQVTLSCSPISGHRSVSWYQQTPGQGLQFLFEYFSETQRNKGNFPGRFSGRQFSNSRSEMNVSTLELGDSALYLCASSLDSGAPSGAQYFGPGTRLTVL.

V is TRBV6-1 and J is TRBJ1-1; 10 nucleotides line up with TRBD1. The trim removed 0 bases at V and 14 bases at J, leaving 6 bases unmatched. This CDR3 spans 13 amino acids. In germline, CDR1 is MNHNS, CDR2 SASEGT. The CDR3 protein is CASSEAGQGLAFF. In DNA, the CDR3 is TGTGCCAGCAGTGAAGCGGGACAGGGGTTAGCATTCTTT.

CDR3 DNA sequence: TGCGCCAGCAGGCCTACCCCCGGGACAGGGGGCGGTTCACCCCTCCACTTT. It is translated as CASRPTPGTGGGSPLHF. This rearrangement joins TRBV4-1 to TRBJ1-6; 12 positions match TRBD1. From germline, CDR1 is MGHRA and CDR2 YSYEKL. CDR3 size: 17 residues. After removal of 6 bases from V and 9 bases from J, the junction contained 12 bases not matched to a gene.

The chain employs TRBV6-2 or TRBV6-3 and TRBJ1-5; TRBD1 aligns across 10 bases. Germline V gene lookup returns CDR1 MNHEY and CDR2 SVGEGT. The V gene end was trimmed by 5 bases and the J gene end by 2 bases; junction bases not matched to a gene: 0. The CDR3 runs to 14 residues. The CDR3 sequence: CASSGTGGNQPQHF. In DNA form, the CDR3 reads TGTGCCAGCAGTGGGACAGGGGGCAATCAGCCCCAGCATTTT.

The rearrangement uses TRBV6-5 and TRBJ1-1, with D uncertain. The CDR3 totals 13 residues. Germline lookup yields CDR1 MNHEY and CDR2 SVGAGI. V gave up 0 bases and J gave up 7 bases, with 9 bases separating them. This CDR3 reads CASSYSSTFEAFF. The CDR3 DNA sequence: TGTGCCAGCAGTTACTCTTCGACTTTTGAAGCTTTCTTT.

This chain links TRBV28 with TRBJ2-1; 10 nucleotides match TRBD2. Germline lookup yields CDR1 MDHEN and CDR2 SYDVKM. The CDR3 runs to 17 residues. V lost 4 bases and J lost 0; bases outside the gene matches: 6. CDR3 bases: TGTGCCAGCAGTTCCGACTCTAGCGGGAGCTCCTACAATGAGCAGTTCTTC. This encodes CASSSDSSGSSYNEQFF.

The CDR3 here is CSASDPGTDTQYF. Written as DNA, the CDR3 is TGCAGTGCTAGTGACCCAGGGACAGATACGCAGTATTTT. The rearrangement uses TRBV20-1 and TRBJ2-3, with a weak D call TRBD1 (5 bases). The CDR3 length is 13 residues. Trimming shortened V by 3 bases and J by 3 bases, and 10 bases separated the two germline ends. Per the germline V gene, CDR1 is DFQATT and CDR2 is SNEGSKA (reference sequence).

The chain couples TRBV27 to TRBJ1-4, with 10 bases aligning to TRBD1. CDR3 size: 16 residues. Germline V gives CDR1 MNHEY, CDR2 SMNVEV (reference sequence). V lost 5 bases, J lost 8 bases, and 11 bases stayed unmatched. The CDR3 here is CASSATDRGPSEKLFF. CDR3 coding DNA: TGTGCCAGCAGTGCCACCGACAGGGGGCCGTCGGAAAAACTGTTTTTT.

The chain has TRBV25-1 and TRBJ1-1, with D perhaps matching TRBD1 (5 bases). Germline V gene lookup returns CDR1 MGHDK and CDR2 SYGVNS. V lost 1 base and J 2 bases, leaving 8 bases between the germline ends. This CDR3 comprises 14 residues. CDR3 in amino acids: CASSEWGINTEAFF. In DNA, the CDR3 is TGTGCCAGCAGTGAATGGGGCATCAACACTGAAGCTTTCTTT.